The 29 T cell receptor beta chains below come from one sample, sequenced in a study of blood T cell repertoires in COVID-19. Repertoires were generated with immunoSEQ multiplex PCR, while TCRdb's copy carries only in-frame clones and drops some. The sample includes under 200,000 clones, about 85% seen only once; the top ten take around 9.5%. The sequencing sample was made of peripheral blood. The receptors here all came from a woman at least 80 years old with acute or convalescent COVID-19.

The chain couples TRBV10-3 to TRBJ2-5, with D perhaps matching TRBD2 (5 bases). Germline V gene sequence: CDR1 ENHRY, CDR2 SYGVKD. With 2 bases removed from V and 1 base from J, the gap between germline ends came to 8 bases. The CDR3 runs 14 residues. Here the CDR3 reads CAISEGLSQETQYF. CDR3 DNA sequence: TGTGCCATCAGTGAGGGACTTTCCCAAGAGACCCAGTACTTC.

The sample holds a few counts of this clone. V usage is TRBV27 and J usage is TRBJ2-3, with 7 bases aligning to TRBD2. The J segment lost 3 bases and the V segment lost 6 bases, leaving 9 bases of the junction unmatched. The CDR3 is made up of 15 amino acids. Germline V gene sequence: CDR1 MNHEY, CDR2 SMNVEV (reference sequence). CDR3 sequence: CASRASGDGTDTQYF. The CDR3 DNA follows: TGTGCCAGCAGGGCCAGCGGGGACGGTACAGATACGCAGTATTTT.

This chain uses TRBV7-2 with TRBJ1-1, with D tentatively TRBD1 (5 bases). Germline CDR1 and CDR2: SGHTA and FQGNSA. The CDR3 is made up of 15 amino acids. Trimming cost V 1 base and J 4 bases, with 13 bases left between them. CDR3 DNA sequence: TGTGCCAGCAGCTTAGTTTGGGGGGGGTTCACTGAAGCTTTCTTT. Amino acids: CASSLVWGGFTEAFF.

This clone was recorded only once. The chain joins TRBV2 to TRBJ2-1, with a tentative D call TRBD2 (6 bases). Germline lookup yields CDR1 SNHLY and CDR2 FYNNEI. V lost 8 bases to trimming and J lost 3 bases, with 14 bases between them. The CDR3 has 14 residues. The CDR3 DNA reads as TGTGCCAGCTCGGGTTTAGCGGACTACAATGAGCAGTTCTTC. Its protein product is CASSGLADYNEQFF.

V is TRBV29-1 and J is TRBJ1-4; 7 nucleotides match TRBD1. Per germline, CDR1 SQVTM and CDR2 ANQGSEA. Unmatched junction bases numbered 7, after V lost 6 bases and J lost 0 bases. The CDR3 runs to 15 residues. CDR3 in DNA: TGCAGCGTATCGGTAGGGACAGCAACTAATGAAAAACTGTTTTTT. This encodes CSVSVGTATNEKLFF.

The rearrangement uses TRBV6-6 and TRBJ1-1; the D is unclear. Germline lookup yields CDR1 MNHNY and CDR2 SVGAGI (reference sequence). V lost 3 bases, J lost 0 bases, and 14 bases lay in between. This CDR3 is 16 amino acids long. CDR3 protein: CASSYGQHLMNTEAFF. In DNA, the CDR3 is TGTGCCAGCAGTTATGGGCAACATCTAATGAACACTGAAGCTTTCTTT.

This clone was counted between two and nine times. Here the CDR3 reads CASSELAGGYNEQFF. In DNA form, the CDR3 reads TGTGCCAGCAGTGAACTAGCGGGGGGCTACAATGAGCAGTTCTTC. The V and J genes are TRBV2 and TRBJ2-1; 11 bases line up with TRBD2. This CDR3 contains 15 residues. The trim removed 2 bases at V and 3 bases at J, leaving 0 bases unmatched. Germline CDR1 and CDR2: SNHLY and FYNNEI.

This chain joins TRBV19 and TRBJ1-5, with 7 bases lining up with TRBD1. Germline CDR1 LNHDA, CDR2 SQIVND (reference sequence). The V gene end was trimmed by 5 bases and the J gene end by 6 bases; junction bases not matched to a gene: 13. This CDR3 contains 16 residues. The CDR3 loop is CASSLQLQGPGQPQHF. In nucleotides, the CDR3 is TGTGCCAGTAGTCTCCAATTACAGGGGCCGGGTCAGCCCCAGCATTTT.

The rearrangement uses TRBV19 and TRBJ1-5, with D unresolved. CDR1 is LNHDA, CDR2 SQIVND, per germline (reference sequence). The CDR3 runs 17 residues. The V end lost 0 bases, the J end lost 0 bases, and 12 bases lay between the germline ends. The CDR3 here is CASSIDPSGHSNQPQHF. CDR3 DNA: TGTGCCAGTAGTATAGACCCCTCCGGTCATAGCAATCAGCCCCAGCATTTT.

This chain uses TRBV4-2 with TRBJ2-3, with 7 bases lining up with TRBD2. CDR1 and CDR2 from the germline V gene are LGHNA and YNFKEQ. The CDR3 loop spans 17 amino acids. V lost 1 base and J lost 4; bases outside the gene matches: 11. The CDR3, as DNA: TGTGCCAGCAGCCAAGTGGGAGCGGGGTTCCTCGCAGATACGCAGTATTTT. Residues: CASSQVGAGFLADTQYF.

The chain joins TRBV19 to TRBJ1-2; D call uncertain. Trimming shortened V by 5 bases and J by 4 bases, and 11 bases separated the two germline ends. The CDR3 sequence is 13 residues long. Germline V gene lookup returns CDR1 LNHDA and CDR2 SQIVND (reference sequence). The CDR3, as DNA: TGTGCCAGTAGTGAAGGAGTCTTCTATGGCTACACCTTC. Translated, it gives CASSEGVFYGYTF.

The CDR3 here is CSAGGREAPETQYF. In DNA form, the CDR3 reads TGCAGCGCAGGGGGGCGGGAGGCCCCAGAGACCCAGTACTTC. The chain is built from TRBV29-1 and TRBJ2-5, with D possibly being TRBD2 (8 bases). Germline V gene sequence: CDR1 SQVTM, CDR2 ANQGSEA. The CDR3 is 14 residues long. V was pared by 7 bases and J by 4 bases, with 19 bases between. Drawing the rest from reference TRBV29-1 and TRBJ2-5, the complete variable domain is SAVISQKPSRDICQRGTSLTIQCQVDSQVTMMFWYRQQPGQSLTLIATANQGSEATYESGFVIDKFPISRPNLTFSTLTVSNMSPEDSSIYLCSAGGREAPETQYFGPGTRLLVL.

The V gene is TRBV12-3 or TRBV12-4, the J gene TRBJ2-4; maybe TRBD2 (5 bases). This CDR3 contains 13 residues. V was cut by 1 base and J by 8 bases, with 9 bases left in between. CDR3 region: CASSLDSGDIQYF. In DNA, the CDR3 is TGTGCCAGCAGTTTAGACTCCGGGGACATTCAGTACTTC.

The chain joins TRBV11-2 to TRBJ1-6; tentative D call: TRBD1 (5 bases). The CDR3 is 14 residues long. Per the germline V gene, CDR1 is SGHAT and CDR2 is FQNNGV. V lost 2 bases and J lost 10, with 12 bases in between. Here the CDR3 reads CASSLKGRGSPLHF. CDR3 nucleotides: TGTGCCAGCAGCTTAAAGGGTCGGGGGTCACCCCTCCACTTT.

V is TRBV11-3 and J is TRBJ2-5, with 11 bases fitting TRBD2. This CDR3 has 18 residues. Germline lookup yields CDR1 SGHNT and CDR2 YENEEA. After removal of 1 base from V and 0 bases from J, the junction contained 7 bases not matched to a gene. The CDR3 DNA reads TGTGCCAGCAGCTTAGGGCTAGCGGGAGGAACAAACCAAGAGACCCAGTACTTC. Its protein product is CASSLGLAGGTNQETQYF.

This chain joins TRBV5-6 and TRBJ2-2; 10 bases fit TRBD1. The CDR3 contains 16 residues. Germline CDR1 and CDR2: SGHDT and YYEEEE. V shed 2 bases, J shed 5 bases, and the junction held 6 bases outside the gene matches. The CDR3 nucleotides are TGTGCCAGCAGCTTATTTGGGACAGGGGTAACCGGGGAGCTGTTTTTT. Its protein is CASSLFGTGVTGELFF.

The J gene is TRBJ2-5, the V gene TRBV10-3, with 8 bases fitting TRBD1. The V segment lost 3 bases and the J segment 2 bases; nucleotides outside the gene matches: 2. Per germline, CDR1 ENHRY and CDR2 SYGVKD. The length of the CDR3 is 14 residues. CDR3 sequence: CAISDGQGQETQYF. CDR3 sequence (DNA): TGTGCCATCAGTGACGGACAGGGACAAGAGACCCAGTACTTC.

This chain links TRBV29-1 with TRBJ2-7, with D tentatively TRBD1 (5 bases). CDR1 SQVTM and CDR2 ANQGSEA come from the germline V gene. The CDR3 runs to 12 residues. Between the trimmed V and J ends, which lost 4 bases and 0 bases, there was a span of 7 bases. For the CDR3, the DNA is TGCAGCGTTGCGGACAACTCCTACGAGCAGTACTTC. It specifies CSVADNSYEQYF.

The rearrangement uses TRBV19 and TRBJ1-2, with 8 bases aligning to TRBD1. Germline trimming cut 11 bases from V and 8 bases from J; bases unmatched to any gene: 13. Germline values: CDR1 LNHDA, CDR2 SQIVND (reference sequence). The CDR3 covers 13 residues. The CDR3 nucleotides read TGTGCCTCCAACGCAGGGGGCCTGGGGGGCTACACCTTC. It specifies CASNAGGLGGYTF.

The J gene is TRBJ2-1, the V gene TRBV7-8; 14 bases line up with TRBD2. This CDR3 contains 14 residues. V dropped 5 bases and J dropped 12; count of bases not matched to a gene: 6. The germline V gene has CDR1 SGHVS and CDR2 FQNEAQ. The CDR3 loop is CASSLGLAGARQFF. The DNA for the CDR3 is TGTGCCAGCAGCCTGGGACTAGCGGGGGCCCGGCAGTTCTTC.

The DNA for the CDR3 is TGTGCCAGCAGCGCCGCCTCCGGGACAGGTCACACCGGGGAGCTGTTTTTT. Translated, it gives CASSAASGTGHTGELFF. The genes are TRBV5-8 and TRBJ2-2; 8 positions match TRBD1. The trim removed 4 bases at V and 3 bases at J, leaving 11 bases unmatched. The CDR3 runs 17 residues. Per germline, CDR1 SGHTS and CDR2 YDEGEE.

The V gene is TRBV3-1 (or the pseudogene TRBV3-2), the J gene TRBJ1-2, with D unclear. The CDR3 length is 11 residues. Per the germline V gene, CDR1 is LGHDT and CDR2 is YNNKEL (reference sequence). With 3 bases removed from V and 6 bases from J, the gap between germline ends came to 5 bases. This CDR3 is CASSHVDGYTF. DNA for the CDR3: TGTGCCAGCAGCCATGTCGATGGCTACACCTTC.

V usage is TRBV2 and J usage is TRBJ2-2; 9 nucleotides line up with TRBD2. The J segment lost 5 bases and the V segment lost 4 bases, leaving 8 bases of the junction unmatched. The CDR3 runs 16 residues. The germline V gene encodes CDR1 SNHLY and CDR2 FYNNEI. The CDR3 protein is CASSAMGGRGTGELFF. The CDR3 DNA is TGTGCCAGCAGTGCGATGGGCGGGAGGGGTACCGGGGAGCTGTTTTTT.

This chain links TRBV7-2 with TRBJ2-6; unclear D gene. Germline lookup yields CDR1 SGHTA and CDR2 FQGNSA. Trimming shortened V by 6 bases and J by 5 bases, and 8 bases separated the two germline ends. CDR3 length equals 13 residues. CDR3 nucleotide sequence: TGTGCCAGCAGTGAGTCCCGGGCCAACGTCCTGACTTTC. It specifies CASSESRANVLTF.

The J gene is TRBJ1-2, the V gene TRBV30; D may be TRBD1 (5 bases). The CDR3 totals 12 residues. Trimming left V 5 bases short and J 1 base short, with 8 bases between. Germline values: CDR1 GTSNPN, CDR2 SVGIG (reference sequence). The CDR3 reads CAWDSFNYGYTF. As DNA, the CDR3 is TGTGCCTGGGACAGCTTTAACTATGGCTACACCTTC.

In DNA, the CDR3 is TGTGCCAGCAGTCCCACGGGGAGGGAAAAACTGTTTTTT. This gives the protein CASSPTGREKLFF. The chain joins TRBV6-6 to TRBJ1-4; D uncertain. The CDR3 covers 13 residues. Trimming pared 5 bases from V and 8 bases from J, leaving 12 bases between. CDR1 is MNHNY, CDR2 SVGAGI, per germline (reference sequence).

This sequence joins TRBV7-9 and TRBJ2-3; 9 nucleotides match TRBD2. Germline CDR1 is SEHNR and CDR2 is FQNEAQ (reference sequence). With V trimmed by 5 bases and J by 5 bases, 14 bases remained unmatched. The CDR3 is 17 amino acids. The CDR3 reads CASSTQIGLASRDTQYF. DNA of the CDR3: TGTGCCAGCAGCACCCAGATAGGACTAGCGTCTAGAGATACGCAGTATTTT.

In DNA form, the CDR3 reads TGTGCCAGCAGCCAAGAAGTCGAGGACCGCGGAGGGAAACTGTTTTTT. Translating gives CASSQEVEDRGGKLFF. The rearrangement uses TRBV4-2 and TRBJ1-4; D ambiguous. The CDR3 spans 16 residues. Germline V CDR1 and CDR2: LGHNA, YNFKEQ. Deletions cut 0 bases from V and 11 bases from J, with 19 bases between.

This CDR3 reads CASSPGRGYYGYTF. CDR3 bases: TGTGCCAGCAGCCCCGGTCGGGGGTACTATGGCTACACCTTC. The chain couples TRBV3-1 (or the pseudogene TRBV3-2) to TRBJ1-2, with a weak D call TRBD1 (5 bases). CDR1 and CDR2 from the germline V gene are LGHDT and YNNKEL (reference sequence). The ends were cut back, 4 bases at V and 3 bases at J, with 12 bases in the middle. CDR3 length: 14 amino acids.